This entry features one T cell receptor (beta chain) sequence. Its cognate antigen has yet to be identified. Base qualities are missing; no much larger clone stands one base away. Enrolling through a virtual design, the prospective study's participants ranged in age from roughly 18 to 90 years and lived across around 25 United States geographic areas. Cohort assignment in the prospective study relied on participant-reported clinical history from a screening survey and a study questionnaire. Recovered participants in ImmuneRACE Cohort 3 were defined by two consecutive negative NP/OP PCR tests, clearance by a healthcare professional, or resolution of symptoms. Mobile phlebotomists in the prospective study collected whole blood, serum and a nasopharyngeal or oropharyngeal swab from every participant. Additional blood draws and questionnaires over a 2-month period could optionally be provided by prospective study participants. Prospective study blood samples were shipped either frozen or at room temperature before DNA extraction.

TCRbeta CDR3 regions were amplified from genomic DNA by means of the immunoSEQ Assay, a bias-controlled multiplex PCR. In the authors' own workflow: The number of nucleated cells in each sample was estimated by amplification of reference gene primers within the assay. Sequence reads were collapsed and filtered to measure the absolute abundance of every unique TCRbeta CDR3 rearrangement. For each sample, productive Simpson clonality was calculated as the square root of Simpson's diversity index over productive rearrangements. Imported from immuneACCESS, the table was reduced by TCRdb to in-frame sequences with V and J called. These copies leave out some clones; in studies compared against another copy, an unresolved V gene accounts for under half, and the cause of the remainder is not known. That table gives V, J and clone size, and the DNA gave D and trimming. Here the sample has a few hundred thousand clones; roughly 90% occur a single time. Jointly, the top ten make up 1.7% of the sample.

The data originate from a study of blood T cell repertoires in COVID-19 (dated by TCRdb to the early 2020s). Some background on the complete study: Samples from collaborators originated in the United States, Italy and Spain and spanned both the acute and convalescent phases of COVID-19. The dataset comprised deeply sampled blood TCRbeta repertoires from subjects exposed to, actively infected with, or recovered from COVID-19. The samples were drawn from the first 160 participants of the ongoing ImmuneRACE study and from 950 to 1,500 subjects provided by 6 global collaborators. Sample metadata almost always included a de-identified subject ID, COVID-19 status, age in years and sex. A freely available public database, intended as a resource for researchers studying the immune response to SARS-CoV-2, is where the repertoires were released. The prospective study material was composed of cDNA or gDNA derived from T cells, B-cell-depleted T cells, or PBMCs. Where HLA class I and class II types were available, the types were taken from metadata supplied by the sample provider, not from assay-based typing. What the authors observed across the whole study: The quantity of clinical and demographic metadata differed by source and by participant and was supplied without curation.

According to the germline V gene, CDR1 reads SGHTS and CDR2 reads YDEGEE. Its CDR3 holds 19 amino acids, cysteine through phenylalanine. The entry retains the CDR3 DNA only, 57 bases that are in frame from base 1. At the junction V is shortened by 9 bases and J by 0 bases, with 28 bases in between. Rearrangement joined TRBV5-8 to TRBJ2-1; no D segment can be confidently identified. This TCR was recovered from a woman between 25 and 40 years old who had recovered from COVID-19. Material for sequencing was PBMCs or T cells enriched from blood (not recorded which). The DNA sequence is given as TGTGCCATTAGAAGTTATTTGGGCACCAGAAGAAACTCCTACAATGAGCAGTTCTTC. Its translation is CAIRSYLGTRRNSYNEQFF.